This T cell receptor (beta chain) was sequenced for a study of OX40 agonist ivuxolimab in advanced cancers. Study summary: People in dose escalation had one of these cancers: hepatocellular carcinoma, melanoma, renal cell or head and neck cancer. Earlier anti-PD-1, anti-PD-L1 or anti-CTLA-4 therapy was permitted; about 39% had received some. Study-wide results and caveats: Expansion of clones was among the lowest in partial responders at 0.1-3.0 mg/kg. Certain nonresponders likewise exhibited a low normalized T-cell clonal expansion.

The repertoire was sequenced with immunoSEQ multiplex PCR; TCRdb's copy has only in-frame clones and lacks some. Here the sample spans approximately 60,000 clones, roughly 80% being singletons. This clone was counted once. Its antigen is unidentified. The CDR3 runs to 13 residues. CDR1 is SQVTM, CDR2 ANQGSEA, per germline. Trimming removed 2 bases at V and 2 bases at J, with 8 bases between. Material: CD4+ or CD8+ T cells sorted from blood, obtained in a trial of the OX40 agonist ivuxolimab. The V call is TRBV29-1, the J call TRBJ2-3; D is undetermined. The origin of this receptor is an adult with an advanced solid tumor such as melanoma, head and neck, liver or kidney cancer. In DNA, the CDR3 is TGCAGCGTTGAAATAACAAACACAGATACGCAGTATTTT. It is translated as CSVEITNTDTQYF.